This T cell receptor (beta chain) originates from a study of OX40 agonist ivuxolimab in advanced cancers. Study information: It was ivuxolimab, an agonistic anti-OX40 (CD134) antibody, that patients were treated with. Participants could have had prior anti-PD-1, anti-PD-L1 or anti-CTLA-4 therapy, and approximately 40% had some. Whole-study results and caveats: Among the lowest peripheral clonal expansion occurred in 0.1-3.0 mg/kg partial responders.

V gave up 2 bases and J gave up 2 bases; unmatched junction bases: 23. This CDR3 has 21 residues. CDR1 and CDR2 from the germline V gene are KGHSH and LQKENI. This clone was observed once. No antigen is known for it. Drawing of blood for sampling happened at baseline, at cycle 4 day 1, and at cycle 7 day 1. Sequencing used immunoSEQ multiplex PCR; TCRdb keeps in-frame clones, though not all of them. The data contain over 65,000 clones, less than 95% of them singletons. The genes are TRBV18 and TRBJ1-2; TRBD1 agrees at 7 bases. The receptor comes from an adult with an advanced solid tumor such as melanoma, head and neck, liver or kidney cancer. The sequences come from CD4+ or CD8+ T cells sorted from blood, collected in a trial of the OX40 agonist ivuxolimab. CDR3: CASSPISPGGIRVGVNYGYTF. Written as DNA, the CDR3 is TGTGCCAGCTCACCAATCTCGCCAGGGGGTATAAGAGTTGGAGTGAACTATGGCTACACCTTC. The full variable domain, its missing parts supplied by reference TRBV18 and TRBJ1-2, is NAGVMQNPRHLVRRRGQEARLRCSPMKGHSHVYWYRQLPEEGLKFMVYLQKENIIDESGMPKERFSAEFPKEGPSILRIQQVVRGDSAAYFCASSPISPGGIRVGVNYGYTFGSGTRLTVV.